This TCR beta chain derives from a study of OX40 agonist ivuxolimab in advanced cancers. Study summary: The mean age was approximately 60 years, ranging from about 20 to 85, with more than 70% of participants male. Points from the study as a whole: On average, CD8+ T cells had more expanded clones than CD4+. Partial responders treated at 0.1-3.0 mg/kg exhibited clonal expansion among the lowest measured.

Sequenced by immunoSEQ multiplex PCR; TCRdb stores in-frame clones only, minus some. The data contain more than 45,000 clones, 82% of them singletons. To note about this clone: What it binds is not known.

Germline loops: CDR1 SGHTA, CDR2 FQGTGA. There are 18 residues in the CDR3. The trim removed 5 bases at V and 2 bases at J, leaving 15 bases unmatched. Sequencing used CD4+ or CD8+ T cells sorted from blood, obtained in a trial of the OX40 agonist ivuxolimab. This clonotype was obtained from an adult with an advanced solid tumor such as melanoma, head and neck, liver or kidney cancer. The rearrangement uses TRBV7-3 and TRBJ2-3; 8 bases align to TRBD1. The CDR3 region is CASSRTGTGQLITDTQYF. In DNA, the CDR3 is TGTGCCAGCAGCCGGACAGGGACGGGTCAGCTAATCACAGATACGCAGTATTTT.